These T cell receptor beta chains were read from a single sample in a study of molecular identifiers for immune sequencing clone quantification. MiXCR, applied by TCRdb to the PCR reads, yields one record per CDR3 protein. The table lists some 650,000 distinct CDR3 sequences, just under 20% of them singletons, with about 0.9% in the top ten. The specimen was naive CD8+ T cells from blood, with Jurkat cell RNA spiked in. The receptor set was obtained from a human donor in good health. Some libraries in this study had Jurkat cell RNA spiked in. Each CDR3 is given with its conserved first and last residue. Rows give clone size only sometimes, using once, few, many, or a class for an expanded clone.

V gene	clone size	J gene	CDR3 protein
TRBV9	many	TRBJ1-1	CASSPTGRRTEAFF
TRBV7-2	many	TRBJ2-5	CASSISGGAQETQYF
TRBV9	many	TRBJ1-1	CASSVADGTEAFF
TRBV21-1	few	TRBJ2-7	CASSKQWTGGIYEQYF
TRBV5-6	many	TRBJ1-4	CASSWTTATNEKLFF
TRBV4-3	many	TRBJ1-4	CASSQETKGSRDEKLFF
TRBV6-5	many	TRBJ2-7	CASSYTGTGGYEQYF
TRBV4-3	-	TRBJ2-7	CASSLGGGSCEQYF
TRBV29-1	many	TRBJ2-7	CSVGPSPYEQYF
TRBV11-2	many	TRBJ2-4	CASSTLRGNIQYF
TRBV4-3	many	TRBJ2-4	CASSQTGVKNIQYF
TRBV24-1	many	TRBJ2-2	CATRSGGNTGELFF
TRBV10-3	few	TRBJ1-1	CAISESDSEAFF
TRBV28	-	TRBJ2-5	CASSFLSGGKETQYF
TRBV29-1	few	TRBJ2-3	CSVEDRGFTEYTDTQYF
TRBV28	many	TRBJ1-4	CASTSPPEATNEKLFF
TRBV28	many	TRBJ1-1	CASSFFLLSTGLDTEAFF
TRBV7-2	many	TRBJ1-6	CASSLVLGRLGSYNSPLHF